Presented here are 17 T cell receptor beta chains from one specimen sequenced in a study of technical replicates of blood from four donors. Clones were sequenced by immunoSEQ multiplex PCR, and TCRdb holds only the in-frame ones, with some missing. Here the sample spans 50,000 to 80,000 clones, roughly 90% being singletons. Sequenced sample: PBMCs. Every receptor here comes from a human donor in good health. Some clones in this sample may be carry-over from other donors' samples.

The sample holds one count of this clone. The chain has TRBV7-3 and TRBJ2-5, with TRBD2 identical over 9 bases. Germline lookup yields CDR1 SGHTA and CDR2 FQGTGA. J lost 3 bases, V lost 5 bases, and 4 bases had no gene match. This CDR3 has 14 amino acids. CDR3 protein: CASSPVAGEETQYF. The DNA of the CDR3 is TGTGCCAGCAGCCCAGTAGCGGGGGAAGAGACCCAGTACTTC.

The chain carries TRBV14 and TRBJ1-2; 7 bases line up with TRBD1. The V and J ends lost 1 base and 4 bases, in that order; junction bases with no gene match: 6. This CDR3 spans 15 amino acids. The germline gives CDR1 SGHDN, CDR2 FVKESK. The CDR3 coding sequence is TGTGCCAGCAGCCAAGTAGAGGGGGCAACCTATGGCTACACCTTC. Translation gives CASSQVEGATYGYTF.

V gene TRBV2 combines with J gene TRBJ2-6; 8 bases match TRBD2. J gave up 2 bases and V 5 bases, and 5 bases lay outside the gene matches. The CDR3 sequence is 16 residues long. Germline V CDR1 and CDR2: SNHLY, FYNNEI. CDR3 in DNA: TGTGCCAGCAGTCGCGGGGGGCTGGCTGGGGCCAACGTCCTGACTTTC. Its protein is CASSRGGLAGANVLTF.

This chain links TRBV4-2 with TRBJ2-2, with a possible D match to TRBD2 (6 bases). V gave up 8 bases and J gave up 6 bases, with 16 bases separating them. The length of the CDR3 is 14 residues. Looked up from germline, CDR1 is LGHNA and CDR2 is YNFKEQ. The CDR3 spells CASRLDVTAGELFF. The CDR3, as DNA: TGTGCCAGCCGACTAGACGTAACGGCCGGGGAGCTGTTTTTT.

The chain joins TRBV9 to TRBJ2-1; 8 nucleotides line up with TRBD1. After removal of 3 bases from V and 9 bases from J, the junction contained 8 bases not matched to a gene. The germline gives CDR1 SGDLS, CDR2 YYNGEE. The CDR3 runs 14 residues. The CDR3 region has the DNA TGTGCCAGCAGCGCGTCGGACAGGGCGGGTGAGCAGTTCTTC. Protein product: CASSASDRAGEQFF.

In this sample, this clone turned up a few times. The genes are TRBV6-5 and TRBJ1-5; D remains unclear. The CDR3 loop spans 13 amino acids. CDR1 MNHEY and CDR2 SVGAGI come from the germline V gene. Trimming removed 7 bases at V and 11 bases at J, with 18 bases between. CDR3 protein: CASTNGVLVAQHF. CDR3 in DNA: TGTGCCAGCACCAACGGGGTCTTGGTGGCCCAGCATTTT.

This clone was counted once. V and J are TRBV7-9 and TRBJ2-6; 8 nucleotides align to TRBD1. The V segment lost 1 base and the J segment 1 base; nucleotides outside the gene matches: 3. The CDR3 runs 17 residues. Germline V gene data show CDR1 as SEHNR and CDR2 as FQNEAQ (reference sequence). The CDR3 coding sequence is TGTGCCAGCAGCTTAGGGACAGGGTGGTCTGGGGCCAACGTCCTGACTTTC. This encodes CASSLGTGWSGANVLTF.

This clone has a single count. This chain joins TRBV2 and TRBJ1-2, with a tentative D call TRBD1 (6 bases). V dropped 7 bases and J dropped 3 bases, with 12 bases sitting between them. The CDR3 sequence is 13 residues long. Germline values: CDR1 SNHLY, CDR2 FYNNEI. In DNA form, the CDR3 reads TGTGCCAGCATACAGGGTGAAGACTATGGCTACACCTTC. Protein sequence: CASIQGEDYGYTF.

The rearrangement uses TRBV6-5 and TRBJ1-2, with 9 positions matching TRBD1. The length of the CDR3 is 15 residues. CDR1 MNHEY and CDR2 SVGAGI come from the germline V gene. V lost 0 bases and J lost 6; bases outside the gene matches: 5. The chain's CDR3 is CASSYSRGTGHGYTF. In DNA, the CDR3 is TGTGCCAGCAGTTACTCGAGAGGGACAGGGCATGGCTACACCTTC.

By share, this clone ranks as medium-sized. Here the CDR3 DNA reads TGTGCCAGCACTGCTTGGCCAGCGGGGGAGGAGACCCAGTACTTC. Encoded protein: CASTAWPAGEETQYF. This chain connects TRBV11-2 to TRBJ2-5, with 8 bases identical to TRBD2. The V gene end was trimmed by 7 bases and the J gene end by 5 bases; junction bases not matched to a gene: 12. CDR1 and CDR2 from the germline V gene are SGHAT and FQNNGV. There are 15 residues in the CDR3.

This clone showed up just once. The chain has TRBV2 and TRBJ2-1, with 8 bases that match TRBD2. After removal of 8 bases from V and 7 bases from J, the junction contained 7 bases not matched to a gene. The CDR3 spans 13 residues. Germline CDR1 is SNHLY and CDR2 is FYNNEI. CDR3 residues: CASGLASSNEQFF. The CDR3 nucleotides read TGTGCCAGCGGACTAGCTAGTTCAAATGAGCAGTTCTTC.

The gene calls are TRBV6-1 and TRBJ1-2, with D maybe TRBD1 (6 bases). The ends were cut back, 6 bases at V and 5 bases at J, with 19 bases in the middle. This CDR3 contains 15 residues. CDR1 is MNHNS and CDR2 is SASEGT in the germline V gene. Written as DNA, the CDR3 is TGTGCCAGCAGGGCCGGGACAAACCTGGGGTATGGCTACACCTTC. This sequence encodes CASRAGTNLGYGYTF.

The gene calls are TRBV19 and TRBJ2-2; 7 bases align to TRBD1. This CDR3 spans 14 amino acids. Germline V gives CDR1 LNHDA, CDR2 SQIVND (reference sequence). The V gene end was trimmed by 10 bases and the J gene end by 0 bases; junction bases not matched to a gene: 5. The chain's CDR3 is CATNRGANTGELFF. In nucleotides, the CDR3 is TGTGCCACCAACAGGGGCGCGAACACCGGGGAGCTGTTTTTT.

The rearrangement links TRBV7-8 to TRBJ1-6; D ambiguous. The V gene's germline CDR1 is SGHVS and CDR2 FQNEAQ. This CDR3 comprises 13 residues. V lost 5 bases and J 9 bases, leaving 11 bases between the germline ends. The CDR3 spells CASSKIEISPLHF. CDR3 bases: TGTGCCAGCAGCAAAATTGAGATTTCACCCCTCCACTTT.

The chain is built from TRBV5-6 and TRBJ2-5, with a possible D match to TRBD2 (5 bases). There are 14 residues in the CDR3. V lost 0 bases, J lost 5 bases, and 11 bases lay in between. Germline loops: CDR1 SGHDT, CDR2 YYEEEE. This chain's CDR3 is CASSLERGLETQYF. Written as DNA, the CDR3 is TGTGCCAGCAGCTTGGAGCGAGGGCTGGAGACCCAGTACTTC.

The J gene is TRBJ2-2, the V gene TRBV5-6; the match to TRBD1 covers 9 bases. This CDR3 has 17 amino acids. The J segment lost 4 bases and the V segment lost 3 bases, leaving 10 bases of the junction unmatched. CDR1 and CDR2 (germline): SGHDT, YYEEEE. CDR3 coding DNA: TGTGCCAGCAGCTGGGGAGGACAGGGGAAGAGCACCGGGGAGCTGTTTTTT. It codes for CASSWGGQGKSTGELFF. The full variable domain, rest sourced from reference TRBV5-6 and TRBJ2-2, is DAGVTQSPTHLIKTRGQQVTLRCSPKSGHDTVSWYQQALGQGPQFIFQYYEEEERQRGNFPDRFSGHQFPNYSSELNVNALLLGDSALYLCASSWGGQGKSTGELFFGEGSRLTVL.

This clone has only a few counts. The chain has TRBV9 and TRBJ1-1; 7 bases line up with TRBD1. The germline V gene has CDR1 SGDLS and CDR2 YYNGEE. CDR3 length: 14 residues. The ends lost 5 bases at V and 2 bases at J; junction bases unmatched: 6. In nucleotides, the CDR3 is TGTGCCAGCAGTGCACAGGGGAGTAACACTGAAGCTTTCTTT. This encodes CASSAQGSNTEAFF. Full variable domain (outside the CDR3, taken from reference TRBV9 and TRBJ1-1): DSGVTQTPKHLITATGQRVTLRCSPRSGDLSVYWYQQSLDQGLQFLIQYYNGEERAKGNILERFSAQQFPDLHSELNLSSLELGDSALYFCASSAQGSNTEAFFGQGTRLTVV.